This paragraph reports one T cell receptor (beta chain). Its antigen is still unknown. This record comes from a study of tumor and adjacent non-tumor tissue in lung cancer. Study in general: The patients, around 11 men and a handful of women, were roughly 31 to 85 with stage I to III disease. Some 4.1 million productive TCRbeta reads were obtained per sample on average. Broader study findings: Top 100 clones took a larger repertoire share in normal lung.

Germline CDR1 reads DFQATT; CDR2 reads SNEGSKA (reference sequence). The length of the CDR3 is 11 residues. RNA was extracted from bulk tissue without any cell sorting. A modified ARM-PCR protocol with three rounds of nested PCR amplified TCRbeta. TCRdb itself ran the multiplex PCR reads through MiXCR, one entry per CDR3 protein. The profile shows approximately 120,000 distinct CDR3 sequences, 60% to 80% of them singletons. This receptor was obtained from a woman aged 60-75 years with non-small cell lung cancer. Sequenced sample: lung tumor tissue. The chain carries TRBV20-1 and TRBJ1-2, with D hard to call. CDR3 residues: CGEDPDYGYTF. CDR3 DNA sequence: TGCGGTGAAGATCCTGACTATGGCTACACCTTC.